The 32 T cell receptor beta chains reported below all come from one sample, sequenced in a study of PD-L1 blockade in urothelial cancer. The protocol was immunoSEQ multiplex PCR, while the TCRdb copy is restricted to in-frame clones and leaves out a portion. The repertoire holds tens of thousands of clones, with roughly four fifths as singletons. This sample's time point: pretreatment peripheral blood. This sample comprised PBMCs, obtained around atezolizumab (anti-PD-L1) treatment. These TCRs come from a man aged 55 to 69 with urothelial cancer.

This chain joins TRBV19 and TRBJ2-7; 7 nucleotides line up with TRBD2. Germline CDR1 reads LNHDA; CDR2 reads SQIVND (reference sequence). The trim removed 3 bases at V and 6 bases at J, leaving 5 bases unmatched. The CDR3 consists of 13 residues. This CDR3 is CASSIEPGGEQYF. The CDR3 bases are TGTGCCAGTAGTATTGAACCGGGGGGCGAGCAGTACTTC.

The rearrangement links TRBV5-1 to TRBJ2-5; the match to TRBD2 covers 15 bases. V lost 4 bases to trimming and J lost 5 bases; unmatched junction nucleotides: 6. Germline V CDR1 and CDR2: SGHRS, YFSETQ. The CDR3 spans 16 residues. The CDR3 region is CASSAGLAGGHETQYF. CDR3 DNA sequence: TGCGCCAGCAGCGCTGGACTAGCGGGGGGGCATGAGACCCAGTACTTC.

The chain couples TRBV19 to TRBJ2-7, with D possibly matching TRBD1 (6 bases). This CDR3 comprises 15 residues. Trimming shortened V by 1 base and J by 1 base, and 11 bases separated the two germline ends. Germline CDR1 reads LNHDA; CDR2 reads SQIVND (reference sequence). The CDR3 loop reads CASSIGWTESYEQYF. Here the CDR3 DNA reads TGTGCCAGTAGTATAGGGTGGACAGAATCCTACGAGCAGTACTTC.

This rearrangement joins TRBV7-9 to TRBJ1-6, with D uncertain. Trimming cost V 1 base and J 6 bases, with 7 bases left between them. The CDR3 loop spans 14 amino acids. Germline-derived CDR1 and CDR2 are SEHNR and FQNEAQ (reference sequence). The CDR3 loop is CASSLDSSNSPLHF. For the CDR3, the DNA is TGTGCCAGCAGCTTAGACAGTAGTAATTCACCCCTCCACTTT.

The chain links TRBV5-5 to TRBJ2-7; D possibly corresponds to TRBD1 (6 bases). Looked up from germline, CDR1 is SGHKS and CDR2 is YYEKEE (reference sequence). V was pared by 3 bases and J by 4 bases, with 14 bases between. The CDR3 extends over 14 amino acids. CDR3 in amino acids: CASSYVNRVYEQYF. The CDR3 DNA sequence: TGTGCCAGCAGCTATGTTAACAGGGTATACGAGCAGTACTTC.

In this sample, this clone turned up a few times. The chain combines TRBV6-6 with TRBJ2-1; TRBD1 matches 8 bases. Germline loops: CDR1 MNHNY, CDR2 SVGAGI (reference sequence). The V gene end was trimmed by 6 bases and the J gene end by 7 bases; junction bases not matched to a gene: 8. CDR3 length equals 14 residues. CDR3 nucleotides: TGTGCCAGCAGAGAGACAGGGGTTGGGAATGAGCAGTTCTTC. Protein: CASRETGVGNEQFF.

This clone was picked up a small number of times. V and J are TRBV2 and TRBJ2-5; D ambiguous. V was cut by 4 bases and J by 2 bases, with 8 bases left in between. This CDR3 has 13 residues. Germline CDR1 SNHLY, CDR2 FYNNEI. In DNA form, the CDR3 reads TGTGCCAGCAGTGCCGACTCTCAAGAGACCCAGTACTTC. Residues: CASSADSQETQYF.

The rearrangement joins TRBV5-4 to TRBJ2-5, with D maybe TRBD1 (5 bases). Looked up from germline, CDR1 is SGHNT and CDR2 is YYREEE (reference sequence). V lost 3 bases, J lost 4 bases, and 19 bases lay in between. The CDR3 consists of 16 residues. CDR3 sequence reads: CASSSELGQWGETQYF. The CDR3 DNA follows: TGTGCCAGCAGCTCCGAATTGGGGCAATGGGGAGAGACCCAGTACTTC.

The J gene is TRBJ2-3, the V gene TRBV9, with D uncertain. The CDR3 runs 14 residues. Trimming removed 3 bases from V and 0 bases from J, with 8 bases in between. Germline V CDR1 and CDR2: SGDLS, YYNGEE. The CDR3 is CASSAGPSTDTQYF. The CDR3 region has the DNA TGTGCCAGCAGCGCGGGTCCAAGCACAGATACGCAGTATTTT.

V and J are TRBV5-1 and TRBJ1-1; D is unresolved. Trimming removed 0 bases from V and 2 bases from J, with 11 bases in between. CDR1 SGHRS and CDR2 YFSETQ come from the germline V gene. This CDR3 is 15 amino acids long. The CDR3 loop reads CASSLDGGSNTEAFF. CDR3 nucleotide sequence: TGCGCCAGCAGCTTGGATGGCGGGTCAAACACTGAAGCTTTCTTT.

V gene TRBV5-1 combines with J gene TRBJ1-3, with a tentative D call TRBD1 (5 bases). V shed 0 bases and J shed 3 bases, with 13 bases lying between them. The germline CDR1 and CDR2 sequences are SGHRS and YFSETQ. The CDR3 extends over 16 amino acids. CDR3 amino acids: CASSLGRGMDGNTIYF. In nucleotides, the CDR3 is TGCGCCAGCAGCTTGGGGAGGGGAATGGATGGAAACACCATATATTTT.

This chain links TRBV5-1 with TRBJ2-2, with TRBD1 identical over 8 bases. There are 16 residues in the CDR3. Per the germline V gene, CDR1 is SGHRS and CDR2 is YFSETQ. The ends lost 4 bases at V and 4 bases at J; junction bases unmatched: 9. The CDR3 DNA reads as TGCGCCAGCAGCCCGGGGGCTCAGGGGGCCACCGGGGAGCTGTTTTTT. Its translation is CASSPGAQGATGELFF.

The CDR3 nucleotides read TGTGCCAGCAGCTTGGTAGCGGGGGGGATCCAAGAGACCCAGTACTTC. Its protein is CASSLVAGGIQETQYF. This rearrangement joins TRBV7-9 to TRBJ2-5, with 11 positions matching TRBD2. The germline V gene encodes CDR1 SEHNR and CDR2 FQNEAQ (reference sequence). The ends lost 3 bases at V and 1 base at J; junction bases unmatched: 4. This CDR3 spans 16 amino acids. Full variable domain (remainder filled in from reference TRBV7-9 and TRBJ2-5): DTGVSQNPRHKITKRGQNVTFRCDPISEHNRLYWYRQTLGQGPEFLTYFQNEAQLEKSRLLSDRFSAERPKGSFSTLEIQRTEQGDSAMYLCASSLVAGGIQETQYFGPGTRLLVL.

This clone appeared a few times. This chain connects TRBV5-6 to TRBJ1-2; D unresolved. From germline, CDR1 is SGHDT and CDR2 YYEEEE. The CDR3 extends over 16 amino acids. The V and J ends lost 1 base and 8 bases respectively, with 21 bases between them. CDR3 amino acids: CASSLWGVDTSWGYTF. The CDR3 nucleotides are TGTGCCAGCAGCTTGTGGGGAGTGGATACTTCTTGGGGCTACACCTTC.

This clone ranks as medium-sized. The V call is TRBV9, the J call TRBJ2-2, with D maybe TRBD2 (6 bases). Trimming cost V 0 bases and J 3 bases, with 9 bases left between them. Germline-derived CDR1 and CDR2 are SGDLS and YYNGEE. There are 15 residues in the CDR3. DNA for the CDR3: TGTGCCAGCAGCGTAGGGGTAGCGGACACCGGGGAGCTGTTTTTT. As protein: CASSVGVADTGELFF. Based on the CDR3 plus reference TRBV9 and TRBJ2-2, the full variable domain is DSGVTQTPKHLITATGQRVTLRCSPRSGDLSVYWYQQSLDQGLQFLIQYYNGEERAKGNILERFSAQQFPDLHSELNLSSLELGDSALYFCASSVGVADTGELFFGEGSRLTVL.

This clone was seen a few times. The chain recombines TRBV27 with TRBJ2-7; weak D call: TRBD2 (5 bases). The V end lost 2 bases, the J end lost 5 bases, and 13 bases lay between the germline ends. Germline CDR1 reads MNHEY; CDR2 reads SMNVEV (reference sequence). This CDR3 region has 14 residues. The CDR3 coding sequence is TGTGCCAGCAGTTTAGGGAGAGGGATCGACGAGCAGTACTTC. This encodes CASSLGRGIDEQYF.

This chain's CDR3 is CASSSTSTGLITDTQYF. The CDR3, as DNA: TGTGCCAGCAGCTCCACATCGACAGGGCTGATCACAGATACGCAGTATTTT. The gene calls are TRBV7-9 and TRBJ2-3, with 7 bases aligning to TRBD1. The J segment lost 2 bases and the V segment lost 4 bases, leaving 12 bases of the junction unmatched. The CDR3 extends over 17 amino acids. Germline CDR1 SEHNR, CDR2 FQNEAQ (reference sequence). The whole variable domain, remainder taken from reference TRBV7-9 and TRBJ2-3, is DTGVSQNPRHKITKRGQNVTFRCDPISEHNRLYWYRQTLGQGPEFLTYFQNEAQLEKSRLLSDRFSAERPKGSFSTLEIQRTEQGDSAMYLCASSSTSTGLITDTQYFGPGTRLTVL.

The chain uses TRBV7-8 and TRBJ2-7; TRBD1 aligns across 7 bases. With V trimmed by 3 bases and J by 2 bases, 4 bases remained unmatched. The CDR3 covers 14 residues. CDR1 SGHVS and CDR2 FQNEAQ come from the germline V gene. As DNA, the CDR3 is TGTGCCAGCAGCTTGGGACAGTCACCCTACGAGCAGTACTTC. The encoded protein is CASSLGQSPYEQYF. The whole variable domain, remainder taken from reference TRBV7-8 and TRBJ2-7, is GAGVSQSPRYKVAKRGQDVALRCDPISGHVSLFWYQQALGQGPEFLTYFQNEAQLDKSGLPSDRFFAERPEGSVSTLKIQRTQQEDSAVYLCASSLGQSPYEQYFGPGTRLTVT.

This rearrangement joins TRBV7-2 to TRBJ2-2, with TRBD1 identical over 7 bases. V gave up 4 bases and J gave up 2 bases; unmatched junction bases: 1. Germline CDR1 reads SGHTA; CDR2 reads FQGNSA. The CDR3 is 14 residues long. The CDR3 sequence is CASSWDRNTGELFF. Here the CDR3 DNA reads TGTGCCAGCAGCTGGGACAGAAACACCGGGGAGCTGTTTTTT. Using reference TRBV7-2 and TRBJ2-2 for the parts outside the CDR3, the full variable domain is GAGVSQSPSNKVTEKGKDVELRCDPISGHTALYWYRQSLGQGLEFLIYFQGNSAPDKSGLPSDRFSAERTGGSVSTLTIQRTQQEDSAVYLCASSWDRNTGELFFGEGSRLTVL.

The genes are TRBV6-1 and TRBJ2-1, with D maybe TRBD1 (6 bases). Germline values: CDR1 MNHNS, CDR2 SASEGT. The CDR3 is 16 residues long. Trimming took 2 bases from V and 2 from J, leaving 13 bases between them. The DNA of the CDR3 is TGTGCCAGCAGTGAATGGAAGGCAGGGGCCTACAATGAGCAGTTCTTC. As protein: CASSEWKAGAYNEQFF.

The chain is built from TRBV13 and TRBJ1-1, with a tentative D call TRBD1 (5 bases). CDR3 length: 16 amino acids. Germline V gene lookup returns CDR1 PRHDT and CDR2 FYEKMQ (reference sequence). V shed 2 bases and J shed 0 bases, with 13 bases lying between them. As DNA, the CDR3 is TGTGCCAGCAGCTTACTTTTCGGGGGAATGAACACTGAAGCTTTCTTT. This translates into CASSLLFGGMNTEAFF. Complete variable domain (other parts from reference TRBV13 and TRBJ1-1): AAGVIQSPRHLIKEKRETATLKCYPIPRHDTVYWYQQGPGQDPQFLISFYEKMQSDKGSIPDRFSAQQFSDYHSELNMSSLELGDSALYFCASSLLFGGMNTEAFFGQGTRLTVV.

This clone was seen a few times. The chain carries TRBV7-3 and TRBJ2-1; TRBD1 might be the D (5 bases). This CDR3 is 13 amino acids long. V lost 1 base to trimming and J lost 9 bases, with 10 bases between them. In germline, CDR1 is SGHTA, CDR2 FQGTGA. CDR3 residues: CASSLMTESEQFF. CDR3 bases: TGTGCCAGCAGCTTAATGACAGAATCTGAGCAGTTCTTC.

The gene calls are TRBV7-2 and TRBJ2-7, with 7 nucleotides matching TRBD1. V gave up 1 base and J gave up 2 bases; unmatched junction bases: 2. CDR3 size: 14 residues. Germline V lookup: CDR1 SGHTA, CDR2 FQGNSA. CDR3 nucleotide sequence: TGTGCCAGCAGCTTAGACAGGGGACCCTACGAGCAGTACTTC. As protein: CASSLDRGPYEQYF.

This clone was found once. CDR3 sequence reads: CAWSRQYNQPQHF. The CDR3 DNA is TGTGCCTGGAGTAGACAGTACAATCAGCCCCAGCATTTT. V is TRBV30 and J is TRBJ1-5; perhaps TRBD1 as D (5 bases). Germline CDR1 is GTSNPN and CDR2 is SVGIG (reference sequence). CDR3 size: 13 residues. V was cut by 2 bases and J by 3 bases, with 8 bases left in between.

This chain joins TRBV19 and TRBJ2-1; D tentatively fits TRBD1 or TRBD2 (6 bases each). Trimming shortened V by 4 bases and J by 4 bases, and 11 bases separated the two germline ends. CDR1 is LNHDA, CDR2 SQIVND, per germline (reference sequence). The CDR3 has 14 amino acids. The DNA of the CDR3 is TGTGCCAGTAGTACAGAGGGGGGATACAATGAGCAGTTCTTC. As protein: CASSTEGGYNEQFF.

The chain combines TRBV5-5 with TRBJ1-1; D is unclear. Germline-derived CDR1 and CDR2 are SGHKS and YYEKEE (reference sequence). The V end lost 7 bases, the J end lost 4 bases, and 20 bases lay between the germline ends. This CDR3 has 15 residues. For the CDR3, the DNA is TGTGCCAGCGCAACTCCTTTGGTCAAGCCCACTGAAGCTTTCTTT. Amino acids: CASATPLVKPTEAFF.

V and J are TRBV6-1 and TRBJ2-1; weak D call: TRBD1 (6 bases). Between the trimmed V and J ends, which lost 6 bases and 2 bases, there was a span of 14 bases. CDR3 length: 15 residues. Germline assignment: CDR1 MNHNS and CDR2 SASEGT. As DNA, the CDR3 is TGTGCCAGCAGAGGGGACACCGATGCCTACAATGAGCAGTTCTTC. This sequence encodes CASRGDTDAYNEQFF.

CDR3 nucleotide sequence: TGCAGTGCTAGACAGGGGGAAGCTTTCTTT. Translated: CSARQGEAFF. The chain recombines TRBV20-1 with TRBJ1-1; tentatively, D is TRBD1 (6 bases). V gave up 2 bases and J gave up 8 bases, with 6 bases separating them. The CDR3 loop spans 10 amino acids. Germline CDR1 reads DFQATT; CDR2 reads SNEGSKA (reference sequence).

This sequence joins TRBV5-1 and TRBJ2-7; 10 bases align to TRBD2. The J segment lost 5 bases and the V segment lost 2 bases, leaving 4 bases of the junction unmatched. Germline CDR1 and CDR2: SGHRS and YFSETQ. This CDR3 contains 14 residues. DNA for the CDR3: TGCGCCAGCAGCTTCACTAGCGGGGACAACGAGCAGTACTTC. It yields the protein CASSFTSGDNEQYF.

The CDR3 region has the DNA TGTGCCAGCAGTTACTCTCCGGGGACAACCCCTAACACCATATATTTT. Encoded protein: CASSYSPGTTPNTIYF. The V gene is TRBV6-5, the J gene TRBJ1-3; maybe TRBD1 (6 bases). This CDR3 spans 16 amino acids. Per germline, CDR1 MNHEY and CDR2 SVGAGI. V shed 0 bases and J shed 7 bases, with 16 bases lying between them.

V gene TRBV6-1 combines with J gene TRBJ2-7, with a possible D match to TRBD1 (6 bases). Germline V CDR1 and CDR2: MNHNS, SASEGT. This CDR3 has 13 amino acids. V was cut by 5 bases and J by 9 bases, with 17 bases left in between. In nucleotides, the CDR3 is TGTGCCAGCAGTCAAGAAACAGACAGGCGGCAGTACTTC. This codes for CASSQETDRRQYF.

The rearrangement links TRBV5-5 to TRBJ1-6; D remains ambiguous. Germline CDR1 SGHKS, CDR2 YYEKEE (reference sequence). This CDR3 is built from 13 residues. Trimming left V 0 bases short and J 8 bases short, with 6 bases between. CDR3: CASSLAFDSPLHF. The CDR3 bases are TGTGCCAGCAGCTTGGCCTTTGATTCACCCCTCCACTTT.